This T cell receptor (beta chain) stems from a study of blood T cells in healthy people across ages. The second PCR ran about 7 to 12 cycles with a sample-barcoded 5' primer and J-beta primers. TCRdb reprocessed the 5' RACE reads via MiXCR and lists one record per CDR3 protein. The repertoire holds 650,000 to 700,000 distinct CDR3 sequences, about 32% seen once, with roughly 15% in the top ten. This clonotype came up a few times. CDR1 and CDR2 (germline): SGDLS, YYNGEE. The CDR3 spans 17 residues. The germline V and J ends were trimmed by 0 bases and 0 bases, with 15 bases remaining between them. Source material: blood. The receptor was isolated from a woman aged 80 or older in good health. V usage is TRBV9 and J usage is TRBJ1-2; tentative D call: TRBD1 (6 bases). CDR3 in DNA: TGTGCCAGCAGCGTAGGGGCAGGGGCCATAGCTAACTATGGCTACACCTTC. Protein: CASSVGAGAIANYGYTF.